This paragraph covers one T cell receptor beta chain sequence. As yet, its antigen is unknown. Trimming left V 4 bases short and J 6 bases short, with 13 bases between. The germline V gene has CDR1 ENHRY and CDR2 SYGVKD. This CDR3 has 13 amino acids. Clones were sequenced by immunoSEQ multiplex PCR, and TCRdb holds only the in-frame ones, with some missing. This sample has 85,000 to 100,000 clones, with approximately 91% found just once. The sample is drawn from a study of T cell responses to AZD1222 COVID-19 vaccine. Notes on the study in general: Following two doses of AZD1222, Spike-specific TCR breadth and depth rose.

The sample in question was peripheral blood, obtained 28 days after the second AZD1222 dose. The TCR sequence derives from an adult who received the AZD1222 COVID-19 vaccine. J is TRBJ2-7 and V is TRBV10-3; D could derive from TRBD1 or TRBD2 (5 bases each). The CDR3 here is CAISGPDGTEQYF. DNA for the CDR3: TGTGCCATCAGTGGTCCGGATGGGACCGAGCAGTACTTC.